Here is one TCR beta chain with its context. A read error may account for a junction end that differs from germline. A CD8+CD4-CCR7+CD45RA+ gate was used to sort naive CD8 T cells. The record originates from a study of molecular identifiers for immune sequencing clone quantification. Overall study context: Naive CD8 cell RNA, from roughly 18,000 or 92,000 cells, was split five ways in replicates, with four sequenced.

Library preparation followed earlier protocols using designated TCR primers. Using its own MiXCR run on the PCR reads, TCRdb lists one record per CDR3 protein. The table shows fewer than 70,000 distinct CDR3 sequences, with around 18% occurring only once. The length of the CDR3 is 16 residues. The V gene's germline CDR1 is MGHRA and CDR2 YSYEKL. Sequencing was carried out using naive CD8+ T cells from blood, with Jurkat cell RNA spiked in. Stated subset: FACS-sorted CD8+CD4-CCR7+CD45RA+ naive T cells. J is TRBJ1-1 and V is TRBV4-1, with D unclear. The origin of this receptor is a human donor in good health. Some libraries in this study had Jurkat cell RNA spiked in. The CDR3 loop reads CASSPRPGYMNTEAFF. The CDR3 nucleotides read TGTGCCAGCAGCCCTAGACCCGGATACATGAACACTGAAGCTTTCTTT.